The 17 T cell receptor beta chains presented below share a single source sample, sequenced in a study of T cells in Graves' hyperthyroidism and ophthalmopathy (dated 2019 in TCRdb). The library relied on multiplex PCR. The run used an Illumina HiSeq 2000. The TCR beta CDR3 regions were amplified from RNA transcripts. For the first round of RT-PCR on the TCR CDR3, the HTBI primer set was used together with the Qiagen OneStep RT-PCR kit. TCRdb applied fastp at Q25 and MiXCR to the public reads, then kept only in-frame beta chains. Records with the same CDR3 protein are collapsed into one entry carrying the most frequent genes and DNA. Within this sample are 660,000 or so distinct CDR3 sequences, with around 21% of them counted one time only. Clones ranked in the top ten supply 34% of the sample. The sequencing input was blood. Receptor source: a man under 40 with Graves' ophthalmopathy.

The table lists this clonotype with many counts. This chain connects TRBV7-8 to TRBJ1-5; D is unresolved. This CDR3 is 16 amino acids long. Germline CDR1 is SGHVS and CDR2 is FQNEAQ. Trimming left V 5 bases short and J 0 bases short, with 14 bases between. The CDR3: CASSLRGDNSNQPQHF. CDR3 bases: TGTGCCAGCAGCCTACGCGGGGATAATAGCAATCAGCCCCAGCATTTT.

This clonotype was counted at least ten times. The chain is built from TRBV28 and TRBJ2-7, with 13 positions matching TRBD2. Germline V lookup: CDR1 MDHEN, CDR2 SYDVKM. Trimming at V came to 4 bases and at J to 0 bases, leaving 6 bases not matched to a gene. The CDR3 totals 17 residues. The CDR3 protein is CASSSPTSGRTSYEQYF. The CDR3 DNA reads as TGTGCCAGCAGTTCCCCGACTAGCGGGAGGACCTCCTACGAGCAGTACTTC.

This clonotype was detected ten times or more. The chain couples TRBV11-2 to TRBJ2-7; TRBD2 agrees at 11 bases. CDR3 size: 16 residues. The germline gives CDR1 SGHAT, CDR2 FQNNGV. V shed 2 bases, J shed 0 bases, and the junction held 3 bases outside the gene matches. In DNA form, the CDR3 reads TGTGCCAGCAGCTTACGACTAGCGGGACTCTCCTACGAGCAGTACTTC. Encoded protein: CASSLRLAGLSYEQYF.

Many counts were recorded for this clonotype. This rearrangement joins TRBV30 to TRBJ1-2; 7 bases match TRBD1. In germline, CDR1 is GTSNPN, CDR2 SVGIG (reference sequence). V lost 2 bases and J lost 5; bases outside the gene matches: 8. The length of the CDR3 is 14 residues. The CDR3 reads CAWSRLGTEYGYTF. As DNA, the CDR3 is TGTGCCTGGAGTCGGCTGGGGACAGAGTATGGCTACACCTTC.

V is TRBV20-1 and J is TRBJ2-1; possible D gene TRBD2, 5 bases. Germline V CDR1 and CDR2: DFQATT, SNEGSKA (reference sequence). Trimming removed 0 bases from V and 4 bases from J, with 16 bases in between. This CDR3 comprises 16 residues. CDR3 DNA sequence: TGCAGTGCTAGAGACGCACAGCAAAGGACTTACAATGAGCAGTTCTTC. This sequence encodes CSARDAQQRTYNEQFF.

This clonotype was seen at least ten times. The V and J genes are TRBV28 and TRBJ2-7; 14 nucleotides align to TRBD2. The CDR3 consists of 14 residues. With 9 bases clipped from V and 7 bases from J, the junction kept 8 bases outside the gene matches. The germline gives CDR1 MDHEN, CDR2 SYDVKM. The CDR3 DNA follows: TGTGCCAGTTCAAGACTAGCGGGAGGGCGAGAGCAGTACTTC. It is translated as CASSRLAGGREQYF.

This clonotype was seen a single time. The gene calls are TRBV11-3 and TRBJ2-2, with 8 nucleotides matching TRBD2. Germline loops: CDR1 SGHNT, CDR2 YENEEA. The CDR3 sequence is 16 residues long. Trimming at V came to 5 bases and at J to 1 base, leaving 6 bases not matched to a gene. The CDR3 region has the DNA TGTGCCAGCAGCCGCGCTACTAGCGGGAACACCGGGGAGCTGTTTTTT. The encoded protein is CASSRATSGNTGELFF.

The chain uses TRBV7-9 and TRBJ2-7; perhaps TRBD2 as D (6 bases). The CDR3 consists of 16 residues. Germline V CDR1 and CDR2: SEHNR, FQNEAQ (reference sequence). Trimming took off 3 bases at V and 1 base at J, with 16 bases between the two ends. CDR3 bases: TGTGCCAGCAGCTTGTTGGAGGGACTTGGGTCCTACGAGCAGTACTTC. Residues: CASSLLEGLGSYEQYF.

The gene calls are TRBV5-4 and TRBJ2-4; maybe TRBD2 (7 bases). Per the germline V gene, CDR1 is SGHNT and CDR2 is YYREEE (reference sequence). Trimming stripped 4 bases from V and 0 bases from J, with 14 bases between. CDR3 size: 16 residues. CDR3 loop: CASSEGGKLAKNIQYF. The CDR3 DNA reads TGTGCCAGCAGCGAGGGGGGGAAGCTAGCCAAAAACATTCAGTACTTC.

This clonotype was seen more than once but under ten times. J is TRBJ2-7 and V is TRBV4-3; TRBD1 matches at 10 bases. The ends lost 0 bases at V and 2 bases at J; junction bases unmatched: 10. The CDR3 totals 18 residues. Per the germline V gene, CDR1 is LGHNA and CDR2 is YSLEER. In DNA, the CDR3 is TGCGCCAGCAGCCAAGAAGAATGGGTTGGACAGGGGGCCTACGAGCAGTACTTC. Translating gives CASSQEEWVGQGAYEQYF.

V gene TRBV7-9 combines with J gene TRBJ2-1; 10 nucleotides agree with TRBD2. Germline V gene sequence: CDR1 SEHNR, CDR2 FQNEAQ (reference sequence). The CDR3 runs 14 residues. The V and J ends lost 5 bases and 5 bases, in that order; junction bases with no gene match: 3. The CDR3 DNA reads as TGTGCCAGCAGCCCTAGCGGGAGAGACAATGAGCAGTTCTTC. The encoded protein is CASSPSGRDNEQFF.

This rearrangement joins TRBV20-1 to TRBJ2-6; the D gene is possibly TRBD2 (7 bases). Germline CDR1 DFQATT, CDR2 SNEGSKA (reference sequence). Trimming left V 3 bases short and J 1 base short, with 19 bases between. This CDR3 contains 18 residues. In DNA form, the CDR3 reads TGCAGTGCTAGCGGCTGGGGGGGCGCTGGTTCTGGGGCCAACGTCCTGACTTTC. This gives the protein CSASGWGGAGSGANVLTF.

This clonotype occurred a few times. The chain recombines TRBV20-1 with TRBJ2-3; TRBD1 might be the D (6 bases). This CDR3 has 17 residues. The germline V and J ends were trimmed by 1 base and 0 bases, with 17 bases remaining between them. CDR1 and CDR2 (germline): DFQATT, SNEGSKA (reference sequence). Here the CDR3 DNA reads TGCAGTGCTAGAGGAGAATATGGGGGCTCTAGCACAGATACGCAGTATTTT. Protein product: CSARGEYGGSSTDTQYF.

The CDR3 DNA reads as TGTGCCAGCAGAGGGACAGGCCCTTCGCATCGACTAGCGGGAGGGTACAATGAGCAGTTCTTC. This encodes CASRGTGPSHRLAGGYNEQFF. This rearrangement joins TRBV27 to TRBJ2-1; TRBD2 matches at 14 bases. This CDR3 has 21 amino acids. The germline V gene encodes CDR1 MNHEY and CDR2 SMNVEV (reference sequence). The V segment lost 6 bases and the J segment 4 bases; nucleotides outside the gene matches: 20.

This clonotype has at least ten counts. The rearrangement uses TRBV4-3 and TRBJ2-7; 9 nucleotides match TRBD2. The CDR3 has 15 amino acids. The ends lost 1 base at V and 4 bases at J; junction bases unmatched: 5. The germline CDR1 and CDR2 sequences are LGHNA and YSLEER. The CDR3 loop reads CASSQGREGRYEQYF. The CDR3 DNA follows: TGCGCCAGCAGCCAAGGGCGGGAGGGCCGGTACGAGCAGTACTTC.

Regarding this clonotype: One junction end disagrees with the germline gene, perhaps due to a read error. The DNA for the CDR3 is TGTGCCAGCTCACCATCCGGGGATAGCAGTCAGCCCCAGCATTTT. It translates to CASSPSGDSSQPQHF. The gene calls are TRBV18 and TRBJ1-5; no clear D gene. The CDR3 runs to 15 residues. Germline loops: CDR1 KGHSH, CDR2 LQKENI.

This clonotype was observed many times. The CDR3 bases are TGTGCCAGCAGCTTAGGCCCCTACAATGAGCAGTTCTTC. Translating it yields CASSLGPYNEQFF. The chain employs TRBV28 and TRBJ2-1, with D hard to call. CDR3 size: 13 residues. V lost 6 bases and J 2 bases, leaving 8 bases between the germline ends. Germline-derived CDR1 and CDR2 are MDHEN and SYDVKM. Complete variable domain (other parts from reference TRBV28 and TRBJ2-1): DVKVTQSSRYLVKRTGEKVFLECVQDMDHENMFWYRQDPGLGLRLIYFSYDVKMKEKGDIPEGYSVSREKKERFSLILESASTNQTSMYLCASSLGPYNEQFFGPGTRLTVL.